The T cell receptor beta chain under discussion was sequenced for a study of blood T cell repertoires in COVID-19. Participant age was roughly 18 to 89 years, and participants resided in fewer than 25 US areas. Shortly before study entry, within 2 weeks, exposed participants had met a COVID-19 case. Germline CDR1 reads SEHNR; CDR2 reads FQNEAQ (reference sequence). The V and J ends lost 1 base and 6 bases, in that order; junction bases with no gene match: 3. The length of the CDR3 is 13 residues. Method: immunoSEQ multiplex PCR; TCRdb's copy keeps in-frame clones and lacks some. The sample holds approximately 190,000 clones, 80% to 85% seen once.

The receptor's source is a young woman who had been exposed to COVID-19. The sequencing input was PBMCs or T cells enriched from blood (not recorded which). The rearrangement uses TRBV7-9 and TRBJ2-7; the match to TRBD2 covers 7 bases. CDR3: CASSLVPGGEQYF. CDR3 nucleotides: TGTGCCAGCAGCTTAGTCCCGGGGGGCGAGCAGTACTTC.